The rows below give T cell receptor beta chains drawn from one sample of a study of circulating and synovial CD4+ cells in juvenile arthritis. This table comes from immunoSEQ multiplex PCR, and its TCRdb copy is limited to in-frame clones, with some not included. The data contain about 33,000 clones, about 95% of them singletons. The sample taken for sequencing was CD4+ T cells from blood. These TCRs come from a human donor with juvenile idiopathic arthritis. The CDR3 runs from the conserved cysteine through the conserved F or W. D genes are given only for firm matches. Where a row states a size, it is once, few, many or the class of an expanded clone; other rows omit it.

TRBJ2-7 | TRBV4-3 | - | - | TGCGCCAGCAGCCAAGGGAGGGAGAGTAGCTACGAGCAGTACTTC | CASSQGRESSYEQYF
TRBJ2-5 | TRBV5-4 | once | - | TGTGCCAGCAGCTTGGCGGAGACCCAGTACTTC | CASSLAETQYF
TRBJ2-5 | TRBV5-1 | - | TRBD1 | TGCGCCACCCGGACAGGTGGTCAAGAGACCCAGTACTTC | CATRTGGQETQYF
TRBJ2-3 | TRBV28 | - | - | TGTGCCAGCAGTTTCGGCCCACTTACAGGGAGCACAGATACGCAGTATTTT | CASSFGPLTGSTDTQYF
TRBJ1-3 | TRBV15 | - | - | TGTGCCACCGGTGGGAGGGGAACGAACTGGGGAAACACCATATATTTT | CATGGRGTNWGNTIYF
TRBJ1-1 | TRBV28 | - | TRBD1 | TGTGCCAGCAGTTCTAGATTCGAGACAGGGGGTGTCGGCACTGAAGCTTTCTTT | CASSSRFETGGVGTEAFF
TRBJ1-6 | TRBV6-4 | once | TRBD1 | TGTGCCAGCAGTGAAAGGGGGCCCTATAATTCACCCCTCCACTTT | CASSERGPYNSPLHF
TRBJ2-2 | TRBV7-6 | - | - | TGTGCCAGCAGCCTAAGTGGGCAGGGGACCGGGGAGCTGTTTTTT | CASSLSGQGTGELFF
TRBJ2-7 | TRBV18 | - | - | TGTGCCAGCTCACCACGACGGCCCACCGGGTCCTACGAGCAGTACTTC | CASSPRRPTGSYEQYF
TRBJ2-3 | TRBV11-2 | - | - | TGTGCCAGCAGCTTAGACCGGAATCGGGAGACAGATACGCAGTATTTT | CASSLDRNRETDTQYF
TRBJ2-2 | TRBV5-1 | - | - | TGCGCCAGCAGCTTGGATACAAGTACGAACACCGGGGAGCTGTTTTTT | CASSLDTSTNTGELFF
TRBJ2-2 | TRBV5-1 | - | TRBD2 | TGCGCCAGCAGCTTGTGGGAGGGCTTCAGTTTAAACACCGGGGAGCTGTTTTTT | CASSLWEGFSLNTGELFF
TRBJ2-7 | TRBV18 | - | - | TGTGCCAGCTCACCAACCCGCGACGAGCAGTACTTC | CASSPTRDEQYF
TRBJ1-1 | TRBV9 | - | - | TGTGCCAGCAGCGGGGGTTTTGGGGAGCGAGCTTTCTTT | CASSGGFGERAFF
TRBJ2-7 | TRBV4-2 | - | - | TGTGCCAGCAGCACCGGCGGGGCCGGGGCGGACGAGCAGTACTTC | CASSTGGAGADEQYF
TRBJ1-2 | TRBV2 | - | TRBD1 | TGTGCCAGCAGTCTCCGGGACAGGAATGGCTACACCTTC | CASSLRDRNGYTF
TRBJ2-3 | TRBV10-3 | - | TRBD2 | TGTGCCATCAGTGACTTATCAGCGGGAGTCACAGATACGCAGTATTTT | CAISDLSAGVTDTQYF
TRBJ1-2 | TRBV28 | - | TRBD1 | TGTGCCAGCAGCCTGTTGATGGGACAGGGTTATGGCTACACCTTC | CASSLLMGQGYGYTF
TRBJ1-5 | TRBV5-1 | - | TRBD1 | TGCGCCAGCAGCCCGGGACAGGGATTAGATCAGCCCCAGCATTTT | CASSPGQGLDQPQHF
TRBJ2-3 | TRBV13 | - | - | TGTGCCAGCAGCTTAGAGTCCAGATCTAGCACAGATACGCAGTATTTT | CASSLESRSSTDTQYF
TRBJ1-5 | TRBV7-2 | - | - | TGTGCCAGCAGCTTAGAGCGGGGCAATCAGCCCCAGCATTTT | CASSLERGNQPQHF
TRBJ2-7 | TRBV6-1 | - | - | TGTGCCAGCAGTAGAGGGGGAACCTACGAGCAGTACTTC | CASSRGGTYEQYF
TRBJ2-2 | TRBV6-1 | - | - | TGTGCCAGCGATCGGGATGGGGTATATCCCGGGGAGCTGTTTTTT | CASDRDGVYPGELFF
TRBJ2-7 | TRBV13 | - | TRBD1 | TGTGCCAGCAGAATTAAAACCGGGACAGGAAGGTTACGGTCCGAGCAGTACTTC | CASRIKTGTGRLRSEQYF
TRBJ2-1 | TRBV19 | - | TRBD1 | TGTGCCAGTAGTATAGATCCAGGACAGGGGAACTACAATGAGCAGTTCTTC | CASSIDPGQGNYNEQFF
TRBJ1-1 | TRBV7-8 | - | - | TGTGCCAGCAGCTTAAGTAGAGTAGCCGGGGCTTTCTTT | CASSLSRVAGAFF
TRBJ2-1 | TRBV7-9 | - | TRBD2 | TGTGCCAGCAGCCAACTCCGGCTAGCGGGGACCTACAATGAGCAGTTCTTC | CASSQLRLAGTYNEQFF
TRBJ1-6 | TRBV6-4 | - | - | TGTGCCAGCAAAAGACAGCTAAGCTCCTATAATTCACCCCTCCACTTT | CASKRQLSSYNSPLHF
TRBJ2-7 | TRBV27 | once | TRBD1 | TGTGCCAGCAGTTTAGGGACAGGGTACTACGAGCAGTACTTC | CASSLGTGYYEQYF
TRBJ1-2 | TRBV7-8 | - | - | TGTGCCAGCAGCTTAGCCCTACAGGGTTCGCCTTATGGCTACACCTTC | CASSLALQGSPYGYTF
TRBJ2-3 | TRBV2 | - | - | TGTGCCAGCAGTGTAAATGGCCGGGGGCAGTATTTT | CASSVNGRGQYF
TRBJ1-2 | TRBV6-6 | - | TRBD1 | TGTGCCAGCCGTGCACAGGGGTACTATGGCTACACCTTC | CASRAQGYYGYTF
TRBJ1-1 | TRBV19 | - | TRBD1 | TGTGCCAGTAGTCCCCTGACAGGGGCCCTCAAAGGCACTGAAGCTTTCTTT | CASSPLTGALKGTEAFF
TRBJ2-7 | TRBV25-1 | - | - | TGTGCCAGCAGCAACAGGGAGATCTACGAGCAGTACTTC | CASSNREIYEQYF
TRBJ2-3 | TRBV5-1 | - | TRBD2 | TGCGCCAGCAGCTTGGAACCGAGGACTAGCGGGAGAAGGTCAGATACGCAGTATTTT | CASSLEPRTSGRRSDTQYF
TRBJ1-6 | TRBV7-2 | - | TRBD1 | TGTGCCAGCAGCTTATTTCCGTTGACAGGGAATAATTCACCCCTCCACTTT | CASSLFPLTGNNSPLHF
TRBJ1-5 | TRBV4-3 | - | TRBD1 | TGCGCCAGCAGCCGGAACAGGGGGAATCAGCCCCAGCATTTT | CASSRNRGNQPQHF
TRBJ2-7 | TRBV28 | once | TRBD2 | TGTGCCAGCAGTGTACAGCGAGCGGGGGAGCAGTACTTC | CASSVQRAGEQYF
TRBJ2-3 | TRBV6-1 | once | - | TGTGCCAGCAGTGAAAAGGGCAGGGCGTCAGATACGCAGTATTTT | CASSEKGRASDTQYF
TRBJ2-2 | TRBV10-3 | - | TRBD1 | TGTGCCATCAGTGATTTGAAGGGGGCTAAAACCGGGGAGCTGTTTTTT | CAISDLKGAKTGELFF